This TCR beta chain was identified in a study of blood T cell repertoires in COVID-19. The CDR3 contains 21 residues. Only in-frame clones appear in the TCRdb table, and some are missing; sequencing was by immunoSEQ multiplex PCR. Of some 340,000 clones in the sample, over 90% are singletons; the top ten hold 3.5% to 5%. Sequencing was carried out using PBMCs or T cells enriched from blood (not recorded which). The sequence was obtained from a woman in her twenties or thirties who had been exposed to COVID-19. The V gene is TRBV21-1, the J gene TRBJ2-3; TRBD2, the D gene given by the table, was not confirmed from the DNA. TRBV21-1 is recorded as a pseudogene. For the CDR3, the DNA is TGTGCCAGCAGGCGCTGCATAAGACTAGCGGGGGCCCCGAAGGGCACAGATACGCAGTATTTT. Translated, it gives CASRRCIRLAGAPKGTDTQYF.